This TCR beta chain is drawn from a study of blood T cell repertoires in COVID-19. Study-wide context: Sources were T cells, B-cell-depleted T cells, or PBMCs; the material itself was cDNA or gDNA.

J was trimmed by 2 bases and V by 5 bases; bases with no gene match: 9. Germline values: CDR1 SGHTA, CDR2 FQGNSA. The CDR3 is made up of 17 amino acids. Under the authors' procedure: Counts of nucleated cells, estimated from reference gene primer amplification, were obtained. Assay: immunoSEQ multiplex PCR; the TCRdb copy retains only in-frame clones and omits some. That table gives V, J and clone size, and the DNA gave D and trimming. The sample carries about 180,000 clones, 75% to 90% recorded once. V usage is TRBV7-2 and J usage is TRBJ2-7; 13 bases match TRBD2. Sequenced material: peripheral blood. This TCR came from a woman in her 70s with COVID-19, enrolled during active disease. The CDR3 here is CASSLRTSGRSAYEQYF. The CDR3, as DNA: TGTGCCAGCAGCCTTCGGACTAGCGGGAGATCCGCCTACGAGCAGTACTTC.